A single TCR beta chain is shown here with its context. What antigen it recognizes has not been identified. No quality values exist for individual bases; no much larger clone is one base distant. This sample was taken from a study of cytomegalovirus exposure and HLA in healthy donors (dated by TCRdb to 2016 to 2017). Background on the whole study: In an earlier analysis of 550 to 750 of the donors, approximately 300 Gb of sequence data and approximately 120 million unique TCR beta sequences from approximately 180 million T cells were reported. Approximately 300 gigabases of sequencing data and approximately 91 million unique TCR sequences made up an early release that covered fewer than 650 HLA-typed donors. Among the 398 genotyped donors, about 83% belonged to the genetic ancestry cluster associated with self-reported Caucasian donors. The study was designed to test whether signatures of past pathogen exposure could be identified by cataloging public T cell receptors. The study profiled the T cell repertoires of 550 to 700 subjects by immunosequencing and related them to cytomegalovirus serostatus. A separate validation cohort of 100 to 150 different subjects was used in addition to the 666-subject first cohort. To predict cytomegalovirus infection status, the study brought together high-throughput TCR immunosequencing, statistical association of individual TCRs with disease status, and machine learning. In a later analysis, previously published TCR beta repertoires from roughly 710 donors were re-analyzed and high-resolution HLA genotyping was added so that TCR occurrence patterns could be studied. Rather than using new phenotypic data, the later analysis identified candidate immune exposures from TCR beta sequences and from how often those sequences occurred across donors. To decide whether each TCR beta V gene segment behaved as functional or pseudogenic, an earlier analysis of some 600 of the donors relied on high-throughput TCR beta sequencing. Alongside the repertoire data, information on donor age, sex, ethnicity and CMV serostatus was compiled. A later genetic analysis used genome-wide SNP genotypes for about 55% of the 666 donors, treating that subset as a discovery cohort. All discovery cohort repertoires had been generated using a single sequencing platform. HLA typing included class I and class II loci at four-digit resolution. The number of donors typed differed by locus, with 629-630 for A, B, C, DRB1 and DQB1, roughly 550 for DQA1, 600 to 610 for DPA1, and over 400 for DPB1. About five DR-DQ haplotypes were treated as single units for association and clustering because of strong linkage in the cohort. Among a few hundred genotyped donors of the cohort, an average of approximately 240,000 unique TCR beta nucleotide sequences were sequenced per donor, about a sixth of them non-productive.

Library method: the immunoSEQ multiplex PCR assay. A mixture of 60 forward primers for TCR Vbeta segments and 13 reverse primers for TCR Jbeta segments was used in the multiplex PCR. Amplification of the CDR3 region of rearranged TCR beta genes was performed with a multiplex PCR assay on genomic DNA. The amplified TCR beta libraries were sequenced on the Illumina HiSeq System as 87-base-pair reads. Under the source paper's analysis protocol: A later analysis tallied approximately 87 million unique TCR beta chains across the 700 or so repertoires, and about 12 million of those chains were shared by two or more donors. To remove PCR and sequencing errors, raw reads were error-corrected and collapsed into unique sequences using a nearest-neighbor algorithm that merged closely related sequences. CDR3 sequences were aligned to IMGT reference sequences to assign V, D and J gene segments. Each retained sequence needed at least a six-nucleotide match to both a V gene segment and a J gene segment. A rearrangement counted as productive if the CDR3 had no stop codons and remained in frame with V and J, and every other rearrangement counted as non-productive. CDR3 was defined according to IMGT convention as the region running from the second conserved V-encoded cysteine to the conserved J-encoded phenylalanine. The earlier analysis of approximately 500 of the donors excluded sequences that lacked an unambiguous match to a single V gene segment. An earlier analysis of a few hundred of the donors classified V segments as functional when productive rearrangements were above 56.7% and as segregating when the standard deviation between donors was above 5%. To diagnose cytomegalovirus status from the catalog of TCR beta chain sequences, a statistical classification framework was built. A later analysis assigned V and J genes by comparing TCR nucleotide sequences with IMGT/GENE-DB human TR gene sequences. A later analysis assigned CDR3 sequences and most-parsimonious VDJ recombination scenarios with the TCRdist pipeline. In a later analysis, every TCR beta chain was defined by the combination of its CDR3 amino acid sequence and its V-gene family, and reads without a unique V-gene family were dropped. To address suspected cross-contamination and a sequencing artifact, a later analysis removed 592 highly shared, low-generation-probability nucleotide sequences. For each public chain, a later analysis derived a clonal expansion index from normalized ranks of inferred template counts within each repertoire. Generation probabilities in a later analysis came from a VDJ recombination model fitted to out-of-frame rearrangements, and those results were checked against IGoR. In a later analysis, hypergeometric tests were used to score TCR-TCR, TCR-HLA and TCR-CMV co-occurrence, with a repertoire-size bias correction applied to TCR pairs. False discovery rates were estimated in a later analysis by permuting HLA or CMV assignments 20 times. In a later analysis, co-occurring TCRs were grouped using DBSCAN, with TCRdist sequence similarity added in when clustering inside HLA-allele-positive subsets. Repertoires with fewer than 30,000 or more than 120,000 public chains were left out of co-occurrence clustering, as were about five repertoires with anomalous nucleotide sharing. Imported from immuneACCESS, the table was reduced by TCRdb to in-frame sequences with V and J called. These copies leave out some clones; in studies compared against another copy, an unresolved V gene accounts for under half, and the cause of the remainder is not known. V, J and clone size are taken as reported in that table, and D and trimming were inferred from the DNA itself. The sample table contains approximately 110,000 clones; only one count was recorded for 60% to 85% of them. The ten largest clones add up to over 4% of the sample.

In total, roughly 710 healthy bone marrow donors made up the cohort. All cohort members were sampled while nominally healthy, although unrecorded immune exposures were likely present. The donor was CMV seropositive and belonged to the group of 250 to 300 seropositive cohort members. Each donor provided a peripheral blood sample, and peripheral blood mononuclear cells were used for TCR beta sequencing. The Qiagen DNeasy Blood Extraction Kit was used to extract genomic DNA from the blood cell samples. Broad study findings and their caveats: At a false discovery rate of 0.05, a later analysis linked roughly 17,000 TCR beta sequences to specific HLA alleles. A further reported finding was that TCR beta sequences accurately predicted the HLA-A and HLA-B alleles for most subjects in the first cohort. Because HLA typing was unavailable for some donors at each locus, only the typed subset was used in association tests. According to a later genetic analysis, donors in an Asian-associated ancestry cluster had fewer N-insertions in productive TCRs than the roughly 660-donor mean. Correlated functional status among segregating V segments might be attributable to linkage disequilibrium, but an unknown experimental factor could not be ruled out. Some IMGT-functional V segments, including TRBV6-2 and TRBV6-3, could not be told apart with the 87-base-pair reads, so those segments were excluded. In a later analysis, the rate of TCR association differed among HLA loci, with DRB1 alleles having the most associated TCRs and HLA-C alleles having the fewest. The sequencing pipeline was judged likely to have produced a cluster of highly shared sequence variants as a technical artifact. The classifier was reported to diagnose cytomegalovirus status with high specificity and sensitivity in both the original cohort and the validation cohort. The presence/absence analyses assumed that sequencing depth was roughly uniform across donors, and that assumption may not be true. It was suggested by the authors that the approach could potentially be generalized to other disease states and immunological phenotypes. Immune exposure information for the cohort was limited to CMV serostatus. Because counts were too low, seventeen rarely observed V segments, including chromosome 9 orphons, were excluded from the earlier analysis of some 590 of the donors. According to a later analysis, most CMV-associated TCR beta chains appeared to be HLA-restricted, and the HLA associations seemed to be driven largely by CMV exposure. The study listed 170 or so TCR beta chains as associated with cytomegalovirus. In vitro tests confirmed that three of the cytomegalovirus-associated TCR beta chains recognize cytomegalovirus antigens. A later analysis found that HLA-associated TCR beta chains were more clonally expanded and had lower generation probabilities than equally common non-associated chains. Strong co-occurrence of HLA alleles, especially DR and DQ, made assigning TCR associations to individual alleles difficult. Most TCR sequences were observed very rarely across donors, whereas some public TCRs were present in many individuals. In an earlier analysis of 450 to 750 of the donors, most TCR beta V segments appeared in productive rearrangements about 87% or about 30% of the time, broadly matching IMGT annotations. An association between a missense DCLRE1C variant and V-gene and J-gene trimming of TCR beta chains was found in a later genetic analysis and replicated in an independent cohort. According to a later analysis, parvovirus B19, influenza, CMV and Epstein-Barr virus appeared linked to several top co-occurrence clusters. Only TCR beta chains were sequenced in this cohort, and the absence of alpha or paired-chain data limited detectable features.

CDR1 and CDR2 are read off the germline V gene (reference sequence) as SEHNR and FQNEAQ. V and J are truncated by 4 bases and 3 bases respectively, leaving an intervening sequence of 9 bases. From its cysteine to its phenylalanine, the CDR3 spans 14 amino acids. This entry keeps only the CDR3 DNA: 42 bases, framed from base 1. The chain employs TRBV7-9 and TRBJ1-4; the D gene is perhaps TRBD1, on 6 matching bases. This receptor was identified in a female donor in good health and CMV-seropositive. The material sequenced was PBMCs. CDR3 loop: CASSYREANEKLFF. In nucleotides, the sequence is TGTGCCAGCAGCTACAGGGAAGCTAATGAAAAACTGTTTTTT.